This T cell receptor beta chain was captured by sequencing in a study of TIL therapy for anti-PD-1-resistant metastatic lung cancer. Study details: Tumors carried a median about 1.5 non-synonymous mutations per megabase.

The immunoSEQ assay was v3. The repertoire was sequenced with immunoSEQ multiplex PCR; TCRdb's copy has only in-frame clones and lacks some. The data contain 50,000 to 65,000 clones, roughly 66% of them singletons. Indicated time point: pre-treatment sample, taken before nivolumab and TIL therapy. Trimming cost V 2 bases and J 9 bases, with 14 bases left between them. The CDR3 covers 15 residues. Germline CDR1 reads MNHEY; CDR2 reads SVGAGI. This specimen consisted of blood, obtained at baseline. This clonotype was obtained from a person aged 30 to 80 with non-small cell lung cancer. The V and J genes are TRBV6-5 and TRBJ1-6; D unresolved. This CDR3 reads CASSYRTEGISPLHF. The DNA of the CDR3 is TGTGCCAGCAGTTACCGGACGGAGGGCATTTCACCCCTCCACTTT.